The rows below give T cell receptor beta chains drawn from one sample of a study of T cell repertoires in cytomegalovirus infection. TCRdb reanalysed the reads using MiXCR and keeps one entry per CDR3 protein. The sample has hundreds of thousands of distinct CDR3 sequences; roughly a sixth are singletons. The sequencing input was PBMCs. Source of these receptors: a human donor in good health (CMV status not recorded). Some clones in this sample may be carry-over from other donors' samples. Both conserved end residues are part of each CDR3. Fields, in order: D gene, J gene, clone size, V gene, CDR3 protein, CDR3 DNA. A D gene is named only where the DNA matches it firmly. Clone size is not always given. Where it is, it says once, few, many or a class for expanded clones.

d_gene: -; j_gene: TRBJ1-1; abundance: -; v_gene: TRBV20-1; CDR3aa: CSAARLDPPEAFF; CDR3nt: TGCAGTGCTGCTAGACTGGACCCCCCTGAAGCTTTCTTT
d_gene: -; j_gene: TRBJ2-3; abundance: -; v_gene: TRBV4-1; CDR3aa: CASSLLGIADTQYF; CDR3nt: TGCGCCAGCAGCCTATTGGGTATCGCAGATACGCAGTATTTT
d_gene: -; j_gene: TRBJ1-2; abundance: few; v_gene: TRBV28; CDR3aa: CASSQKVRGYTF; CDR3nt: TGTGCCAGCAGTCAAAAAGTTAGAGGCTACACCTTC
d_gene: -; j_gene: TRBJ2-4; abundance: few; v_gene: TRBV20-1; CDR3aa: CSAERGQFGKNIQYF; CDR3nt: TGCAGTGCAGAACGAGGACAGTTCGGCAAAAACATTCAGTACTTC
d_gene: -; j_gene: TRBJ2-7; abundance: -; v_gene: TRBV20-1; CDR3aa: CSARAPFGRDYEQYF; CDR3nt: TGCAGTGCTAGAGCCCCCTTCGGCAGGGACTACGAGCAGTACTTC
d_gene: -; j_gene: TRBJ2-1; abundance: -; v_gene: TRBV4-1; CDR3aa: CASSQDWRHLTRGNEQFF; CDR3nt: TGCGCCAGCAGCCAAGACTGGAGACACCTCACTAGGGGCAATGAGCAGTTCTTC
d_gene: TRBD1; j_gene: TRBJ1-5; abundance: few; v_gene: TRBV5-1; CDR3aa: CASSQRDRAPYSNQPQHF; CDR3nt: TGCGCCAGCAGCCAACGGGACAGGGCCCCCTATAGCAATCAGCCCCAGCATTTT
d_gene: -; j_gene: TRBJ1-2; abundance: -; v_gene: TRBV2; CDR3aa: CASSESGASGYTF; CDR3nt: TGTGCCAGCAGTGAATCAGGGGCGAGCGGCTACACCTTC
d_gene: -; j_gene: TRBJ1-5; abundance: many; v_gene: TRBV2; CDR3aa: CASRLGSNSGSGQPQHF; CDR3nt: TGTGCCAGCAGATTGGGGTCTAATTCAGGGTCAGGTCAGCCCCAGCATTTT
d_gene: TRBD2; j_gene: TRBJ2-3; abundance: -; v_gene: TRBV2; CDR3aa: CASSASWSGVVTTDTQYF; CDR3nt: TGTGCCAGCAGTGCGTCATGGAGCGGGGTTGTGACCACAGATACGCAGTATTTT
d_gene: -; j_gene: TRBJ1-1; abundance: -; v_gene: TRBV4-3; CDR3aa: CASSQDLLAGSLNTEAFF; CDR3nt: TGCGCCAGCAGCCAAGATCTACTTGCCGGGTCCCTGAACACTGAAGCTTTCTTT
d_gene: TRBD1; j_gene: TRBJ2-5; abundance: many; v_gene: TRBV28; CDR3aa: CASSFRDSVTGGGETQYF; CDR3nt: TGTGCCAGCAGTTTTAGAGATTCCGTAACAGGGGGAGGAGAGACCCAGTACTTC
d_gene: -; j_gene: TRBJ1-2; abundance: many; v_gene: TRBV7-2; CDR3aa: CASSLVGAGSGYTF; CDR3nt: TGTGCCAGCAGCTTAGTTGGAGCGGGCTCTGGCTACACCTTC
d_gene: -; j_gene: TRBJ2-1; abundance: few; v_gene: TRBV4-2; CDR3aa: CASSLLGGVHNEQFF; CDR3nt: TGTGCCAGCAGCCTCCTAGGGGGGGTCCACAATGAGCAGTTCTTC
d_gene: -; j_gene: TRBJ1-4; abundance: many; v_gene: TRBV28; CDR3aa: CASSSPVAGTNEKLFF; CDR3nt: TGTGCCAGCAGTTCCCCCGTGGCAGGGACTAATGAAAAACTGTTTTTT
d_gene: -; j_gene: TRBJ2-1; abundance: few; v_gene: TRBV15; CDR3aa: CATSRAKITTGSDQFF; CDR3nt: TGTGCCACCAGCAGGGCAAAAATCACCACTGGGTCCGACCAGTTCTTC
d_gene: TRBD2; j_gene: TRBJ2-1; abundance: many; v_gene: TRBV28; CDR3aa: CASSPVTSGLYNEQFF; CDR3nt: TGTGCCAGCAGCCCTGTCACTAGCGGGCTTTACAATGAGCAGTTCTTC
d_gene: TRBD2; j_gene: TRBJ2-7; abundance: few; v_gene: TRBV12-3/TRBV12-4; CDR3aa: CASSARTSGAYEQYF; CDR3nt: TGTGCCAGCAGTGCAAGGACTAGCGGGGCTTACGAGCAGTACTTC
d_gene: -; j_gene: TRBJ1-1; abundance: many; v_gene: TRBV7-2; CDR3aa: CASSSGVWEAFF; CDR3nt: TGTGCCAGCAGCTCCGGGGTTTGGGAAGCTTTCTTT
d_gene: -; j_gene: TRBJ2-7; abundance: -; v_gene: TRBV19; CDR3aa: CASSITGIGTYEQYF; CDR3nt: TGTGCCAGTAGTATAACGGGGATTGGAACCTACGAGCAGTACTTC
d_gene: -; j_gene: TRBJ2-3; abundance: few; v_gene: TRBV11-3; CDR3aa: CASSSRVVDTQYF; CDR3nt: TGTGCCAGCAGCTCAAGAGTCGTGGATACGCAGTATTTT
d_gene: -; j_gene: TRBJ2-1; abundance: -; v_gene: TRBV19; CDR3aa: CASSIGNEQFF; CDR3nt: TGTGCCAGTAGTATAGGGAATGAGCAGTTCTTC
d_gene: -; j_gene: TRBJ1-1; abundance: many; v_gene: TRBV28; CDR3aa: CASSFSTGNTEAFF; CDR3nt: TGTGCCAGCAGTTTCTCCACAGGGAACACTGAAGCTTTCTTT
d_gene: -; j_gene: TRBJ2-2; abundance: few; v_gene: TRBV18; CDR3aa: CASSPQAGGRETGELFF; CDR3nt: TGTGCCAGCTCACCACAAGCCGGGGGGCGTGAGACCGGGGAGCTGTTTTTT
d_gene: -; j_gene: TRBJ1-1; abundance: many; v_gene: TRBV7-9; CDR3aa: CASSLLGAANTEAFF; CDR3nt: TGTGCCAGCAGCTTATTGGGCGCAGCCAACACTGAAGCTTTCTTT
d_gene: TRBD1; j_gene: TRBJ1-1; abundance: few; v_gene: TRBV5-4; CDR3aa: CASSLGGQAKGAEAFF; CDR3nt: TGTGCCAGCAGCTTGGGGGGACAGGCCAAGGGGGCTGAAGCTTTCTTT
d_gene: -; j_gene: TRBJ1-6; abundance: -; v_gene: TRBV10-3; CDR3aa: CAISESAGRSPLHF; CDR3nt: TGTGCCATCAGTGAGAGTGCAGGGCGTTCACCCCTCCACTTT
d_gene: TRBD1; j_gene: TRBJ1-1; abundance: many; v_gene: TRBV7-8; CDR3aa: CASRKDRGRLNTEAFF; CDR3nt: TGTGCCAGCAGGAAAGACAGGGGACGATTGAACACTGAAGCTTTCTTT
d_gene: -; j_gene: TRBJ1-1; abundance: few; v_gene: TRBV29-1; CDR3aa: CSVEDHGGPLETEAFF; CDR3nt: TGCAGCGTTGAAGACCACGGCGGGCCTTTGGAGACTGAAGCTTTCTTT
d_gene: TRBD1; j_gene: TRBJ2-5; abundance: -; v_gene: TRBV14; CDR3aa: CASSQGGTVGETQYF; CDR3nt: TGTGCCAGCAGCCAAGGAGGGACAGTCGGCGAGACCCAGTACTTC
d_gene: -; j_gene: TRBJ2-5; abundance: many; v_gene: TRBV6-1; CDR3aa: CASSEGGGGETQYF; CDR3nt: TGTGCCAGCAGTGAAGGTGGGGGCGGAGAGACCCAGTACTTC
d_gene: -; j_gene: TRBJ1-2; abundance: few; v_gene: TRBV6-1; CDR3aa: CASSYPGPYGYTF; CDR3nt: TGTGCCAGCAGTTATCCCGGCCCCTATGGCTACACCTTC
d_gene: -; j_gene: TRBJ2-5; abundance: -; v_gene: TRBV28; CDR3aa: CASSSDRDGGETQYF; CDR3nt: TGTGCCAGCAGCTCCGACAGGGATGGGGGGGAGACCCAGTACTTC
d_gene: -; j_gene: TRBJ2-7; abundance: -; v_gene: TRBV3-1; CDR3aa: CASSQEPRYEQYF; CDR3nt: TGTGCCAGCAGCCAAGAACCCCGATACGAGCAGTACTTC
d_gene: -; j_gene: TRBJ2-5; abundance: many; v_gene: TRBV12-3/TRBV12-4; CDR3aa: CASSLAGREETQYF; CDR3nt: TGTGCCAGCAGTTTAGCGGGCAGGGAAGAGACCCAGTACTTC
d_gene: TRBD1; j_gene: TRBJ2-5; abundance: -; v_gene: TRBV10-3; CDR3aa: CAISESAGGASKTQYF; CDR3nt: TGTGCCATCAGTGAGTCGGCAGGGGGCGCTTCAAAGACCCAGTACTTC
d_gene: -; j_gene: TRBJ1-1; abundance: few; v_gene: TRBV20-1; CDR3aa: CSAQPDGGMNTEAFF; CDR3nt: TGCAGTGCCCAGCCGGACGGGGGTATGAACACTGAAGCTTTCTTT
d_gene: -; j_gene: TRBJ1-1; abundance: many; v_gene: TRBV12-3/TRBV12-4; CDR3aa: CASSPPGRVGITEAFF; CDR3nt: TGTGCCAGCAGTCCACCCGGGCGGGTAGGGATCACTGAAGCTTTCTTT
d_gene: TRBD1; j_gene: TRBJ2-7; abundance: few; v_gene: TRBV4-3; CDR3aa: CASSQDAGQGFPYEQYF; CDR3nt: TGCGCCAGCAGCCAAGATGCGGGACAGGGCTTTCCCTACGAGCAGTACTTC
d_gene: TRBD1; j_gene: TRBJ2-7; abundance: many; v_gene: TRBV5-1; CDR3aa: CASSSGTGPYEQYF; CDR3nt: TGTGCCAGCAGTTCCGGGACAGGTCCCTACGAGCAGTACTTC
d_gene: -; j_gene: TRBJ1-1; abundance: many; v_gene: TRBV7-8; CDR3aa: CASIHPDASNTEAFF; CDR3nt: TGTGCCAGCATCCATCCCGACGCCTCAAACACTGAAGCTTTCTTT
d_gene: TRBD2; j_gene: TRBJ2-1; abundance: few; v_gene: TRBV6-1; CDR3aa: CASSSNRLAGMMNEQFF; CDR3nt: TGTGCCAGCAGTTCCAATCGACTAGCGGGGATGATGAATGAGCAGTTCTTC
d_gene: TRBD2; j_gene: TRBJ2-5; abundance: -; v_gene: TRBV20-1; CDR3aa: CSARGGADQETQYF; CDR3nt: TGCAGTGCGAGGGGAGGGGCGGACCAAGAGACCCAGTACTTC
d_gene: -; j_gene: TRBJ2-3; abundance: few; v_gene: TRBV5-8; CDR3aa: CASSKGVYSSTDTQYF; CDR3nt: TGTGCCAGCAGCAAAGGGGTGTACTCTAGCACAGATACGCAGTATTTT
d_gene: TRBD2; j_gene: TRBJ2-3; abundance: many; v_gene: TRBV7-3; CDR3aa: CASSPGLAGGSDTQYF; CDR3nt: TGTGCCAGCAGCCCGGGACTAGCGGGGGGATCAGATACGCAGTATTTT
d_gene: -; j_gene: TRBJ1-2; abundance: -; v_gene: TRBV12-3/TRBV12-4; CDR3aa: CASSLGGTSNYGYTF; CDR3nt: TGTGCCAGCAGTTTAGGAGGAACTTCTAACTATGGCTACACCTTC
d_gene: TRBD1; j_gene: TRBJ2-7; abundance: many; v_gene: TRBV19; CDR3aa: CASSRDRNYEQYF; CDR3nt: TGTGCCAGTAGTCGGGACAGGAACTACGAGCAGTACTTC
d_gene: TRBD1; j_gene: TRBJ2-5; abundance: -; v_gene: TRBV18; CDR3aa: CASSPGQGVRETQYF; CDR3nt: TGTGCCAGCTCACCCGGACAGGGGGTTCGTGAGACCCAGTACTTC
d_gene: -; j_gene: TRBJ2-5; abundance: -; v_gene: TRBV5-6; CDR3aa: CASSLVGQHETQYF; CDR3nt: TGTGCCAGCAGCTTGGTAGGCCAGCATGAGACCCAGTACTTC